This T cell receptor beta chain was recorded in a study of blood T cell repertoires in COVID-19. Study details: Sources were T cells, B-cell-depleted T cells, or PBMCs; the material itself was cDNA or gDNA.

The CDR3 loop spans 14 amino acids. Germline lookup yields CDR1 KGHSH and CDR2 LQKENI. V lost 6 bases to trimming and J lost 0 bases; unmatched junction nucleotides: 2. Per the original data handling: How many nucleated cells were present was estimated from reference gene primer amplification. Some clones are missing from TCRdb's copy, which holds only in-frame ones; the method was immunoSEQ multiplex PCR. The V and J calls and clone size come from that table; D and trimming were worked out from the DNA. The sample has some 250,000 clones, around 90% seen once; the top ten hold under 9%. Material for sequencing was peripheral blood. The chain links TRBV18 to TRBJ1-3; TRBD1 matches at 7 bases. The TCR originated in a woman in her seventies with active or convalescent COVID-19. The CDR3 coding sequence is TGTGCCAGCTCCCGGACAGGCTCTGGAAACACCATATATTTT. Its protein product is CASSRTGSGNTIYF.